The 32 T cell receptor beta chains below were found in one sample sequenced in a study of vaccination and CD4 T cells after COVID-19. MiXCR, applied by TCRdb to the PCR reads, yields one record per CDR3 protein. The data contain roughly 30,000 distinct CDR3 sequences, under 65% of them singletons. Described time point: late sampling 161 to 241 days after vaccination in a few convalescent patients. Material: CD4+ T cells from blood, obtained about 7 months after SARS-CoV-2 vaccination. The origin of the receptors is a human donor who had recovered from COVID-19.

The chain combines TRBV7-3 with TRBJ2-7, with 9 bases identical to TRBD1. J was trimmed by 7 bases and V by 0 bases; bases with no gene match: 10. The CDR3 length is 16 residues. Germline V CDR1 and CDR2: SGHTA, FQGTGA. CDR3 residues: CASSLTTAQGAPEQYF. The CDR3 region has the DNA TGTGCCAGCAGCTTAACGACGGCACAGGGGGCGCCTGAGCAGTACTTC. Together with reference TRBV7-3 and TRBJ2-7, the CDR3 gives the full variable domain: GAGVSQTPSNKVTEKGKYVELRCDPISGHTALYWYRQSLGQGPEFLIYFQGTGAADDSGLPNDRFFAVRPEGSVSTLKIQRTERGDSAVYLCASSLTTAQGAPEQYFGPGTRLTVT.

The CDR3 sequence: CASSFIAGVETQYF. CDR3 coding DNA: TGTGCCAGCAGCTTTATAGCGGGAGTGGAGACCCAGTACTTC. The chain employs TRBV7-9 and TRBJ2-5; 9 nucleotides agree with TRBD2. The V and J ends lost 3 bases and 5 bases, in that order; junction bases with no gene match: 4. The CDR3 consists of 14 residues. Germline V gives CDR1 SEHNR, CDR2 FQNEAQ (reference sequence).

This clonotype was detected a few times. The gene calls are TRBV20-1 and TRBJ2-1, with TRBD2 matching over 11 bases. With 6 bases clipped from V and 3 bases from J, the junction kept 1 base outside the gene matches. Germline CDR1 DFQATT, CDR2 SNEGSKA (reference sequence). This CDR3 is 13 amino acids long. CDR3 nucleotide sequence: TGCAGTGCAACTAGCGGGAGCTACAATGAGCAGTTCTTC. Its protein is CSATSGSYNEQFF.

As DNA, the CDR3 is TGTGCCAGCAGTGTCTCGCCGATTGCTAACTATGGCTACACCTTC. Translating gives CASSVSPIANYGYTF. This chain joins TRBV27 and TRBJ1-2; D unclear. With 5 bases removed from V and 0 bases from J, the gap between germline ends came to 13 bases. Germline V lookup: CDR1 MNHEY, CDR2 SMNVEV (reference sequence). The CDR3 sequence is 15 residues long.

The rearrangement joins TRBV11-3 to TRBJ2-5, with 8 bases fitting TRBD2. Germline assignment: CDR1 SGHNT and CDR2 YENEEA. V trimming: 5 bases; J trimming: 5 bases; junction bases outside the gene matches: 7. The CDR3 is 14 residues long. In nucleotides, the CDR3 is TGTGCCAGCAGCGCCAGCGGGAGCGGGGAGACCCAGTACTTC. This sequence encodes CASSASGSGETQYF. The full variable domain, its missing parts supplied by reference TRBV11-3 and TRBJ2-5, is EAGVVQSPRYKIIEKKQPVAFWCNPISGHNTLYWYLQNLGQGPELLIRYENEEAVDDSQLPKDRFSAERLKGVDSTLKIQPAELGDSAVYLCASSASGSGETQYFGPGTRLLVL.

The chain has TRBV6-5 and TRBJ2-1; tentative D call: TRBD2 (6 bases). The CDR3 runs to 18 residues. The germline V gene has CDR1 MNHEY and CDR2 SVGAGI. The V end lost 2 bases, the J end lost 8 bases, and 25 bases lay between the germline ends. Here the CDR3 reads CASSYPVFEAGVPDEQFF. In nucleotides, the CDR3 is TGTGCCAGCAGTTACCCGGTGTTCGAAGCGGGCGTACCGGATGAGCAGTTCTTC.

This clonotype was found a few times. The chain combines TRBV20-1 with TRBJ1-6; D remains unclear. The germline CDR1 and CDR2 sequences are DFQATT and SNEGSKA (reference sequence). V gave up 2 bases and J gave up 9 bases, with 11 bases separating them. The CDR3 loop spans 13 amino acids. The DNA of the CDR3 is TGCAGTGCTAGATTGCCAGGCGGTTCACCCCTCCACTTT. Translating gives CSARLPGGSPLHF.

The count of this clonotype is one. The junction shows a germline mismatch at one end, possibly a read error. This chain joins TRBV6-1 and TRBJ1-1, with 9 bases that match TRBD1. The CDR3 covers 17 residues. The germline gives CDR1 MNHNS, CDR2 SASEGT. In nucleotides, the CDR3 is TGTGCCAGCAGATCCGGGACAGGGCTAAACCCGGACACTGAAGCTTTTTTT. Protein sequence: CASRSGTGLNPDTEAFF.

The J gene is TRBJ1-2, the V gene TRBV20-1; D ambiguous. Trimming took 3 bases from V and 6 from J, leaving 20 bases between them. The CDR3 has 15 residues. CDR1 is DFQATT, CDR2 SNEGSKA, per germline (reference sequence). Here the CDR3 DNA reads TGCAGTGCTAGTAATCGCACGCAGAGGATTGATGGCTACACCTTC. This codes for CSASNRTQRIDGYTF.

The chain joins TRBV2 to TRBJ2-5; D ambiguous. Trimming took 8 bases from V and 5 from J, leaving 6 bases between them. CDR3 length: 10 amino acids. From germline, CDR1 is SNHLY and CDR2 FYNNEI. The CDR3 loop is CASLMETQYF. In nucleotides, the CDR3 is TGTGCCAGCTTGATGGAGACCCAGTACTTC.

The chain joins TRBV7-2 to TRBJ2-5; D might be TRBD2 (5 bases). There are 13 residues in the CDR3. Per the germline V gene, CDR1 is SGHTA and CDR2 is FQGNSA. The V and J ends lost 2 bases and 13 bases respectively, with 17 bases between them. The DNA of the CDR3 is TGTGCCAGCAGCTTATCCCCTACTAGGGCCTGGTACTTC. This encodes CASSLSPTRAWYF.

V usage is TRBV25-1 and J usage is TRBJ2-7; 10 nucleotides align to TRBD1. The CDR3 contains 14 residues. J gave up 5 bases and V 5 bases, and 6 bases lay outside the gene matches. Germline V gene sequence: CDR1 MGHDK, CDR2 SYGVNS. CDR3 DNA: TGTGCCAGCAGTCGACAGGGGGCCCTTAACGAGCAGTACTTC. It encodes CASSRQGALNEQYF.

J is TRBJ2-3 and V is TRBV28, with unresolved D. In germline, CDR1 is MDHEN, CDR2 SYDVKM. This CDR3 spans 14 amino acids. V was clipped by 5 bases and J by 1 base, with 10 bases between them. The CDR3, as DNA: TGTGCCAGCAGTCAAACGGCGGGCACAGATACGCAGTATTTT. Translation: CASSQTAGTDTQYF.

This sequence joins TRBV5-1 and TRBJ2-7; TRBD1 matches at 7 bases. This CDR3 has 15 residues. CDR1 and CDR2 (germline): SGHRS, YFSETQ. V dropped 2 bases and J dropped 1; count of bases not matched to a gene: 6. CDR3 coding DNA: TGCGCCAGCAGCTTTCCCCGACAGGGTTCCTACGAGCAGTACTTC. It encodes CASSFPRQGSYEQYF.

CDR3 DNA: TGTGCCAGCAGCTTAGAGGGGCAAAGGGCCTCCTACGAGCAGTACTTC. It yields the protein CASSLEGQRASYEQYF. The chain uses TRBV11-2 and TRBJ2-7; weak D call: TRBD1 (5 bases). Germline values: CDR1 SGHAT, CDR2 FQNNGV. The CDR3 sequence is 16 residues long. V lost 0 bases, J lost 0 bases, and 12 bases lay in between.

This clonotype is classed as medium-sized. V and J are TRBV20-1 and TRBJ1-1, with 10 bases fitting TRBD1. V was clipped by 0 bases and J by 3 bases; unmatched bases: 1. This CDR3 is 14 amino acids long. CDR1 and CDR2 (germline): DFQATT, SNEGSKA (reference sequence). The CDR3 DNA follows: TGCAGTGCTAGAGATGACAGGGGGCACACTGAAGCTTTCTTT. Translated, it gives CSARDDRGHTEAFF.

This chain joins TRBV20-1 and TRBJ2-1, with 12 bases aligning to TRBD2. Losses at the gene ends were 6 bases for V and 3 bases for J; bases not matched to a gene: 9. Germline V lookup: CDR1 DFQATT, CDR2 SNEGSKA (reference sequence). The CDR3 length is 16 residues. The CDR3 nucleotides are TGCAGTGCAACTGACGGGACTAGCGGGCTCTACAATGAGCAGTTCTTC. As protein: CSATDGTSGLYNEQFF.

J is TRBJ2-3 and V is TRBV28; 11 bases match TRBD2. This CDR3 has 17 amino acids. The germline V gene encodes CDR1 MDHEN and CDR2 SYDVKM. With 5 bases clipped from V and 3 bases from J, the junction kept 10 bases outside the gene matches. This chain's CDR3 is CASSGQSGTSGTDTQYF. In nucleotides, the CDR3 is TGTGCCAGCAGTGGACAGTCCGGGACTAGCGGTACAGATACGCAGTATTTT.

This chain joins TRBV20-1 and TRBJ2-1, with TRBD1 as a possible D gene (7 bases). Between the trimmed V and J ends, which lost 1 base and 4 bases, there was a span of 14 bases. CDR1 is DFQATT, CDR2 SNEGSKA, per germline (reference sequence). The CDR3 sequence is 15 residues long. CDR3 DNA: TGCAGTGCTAGAGCCCCCAGGGGGACTTACAATGAGCAGTTCTTC. This encodes CSARAPRGTYNEQFF.

This clonotype was recorded a few times. The rearrangement uses TRBV27 and TRBJ2-1, with D possibly matching TRBD1 (5 bases). The V and J ends lost 0 bases and 2 bases respectively, with 8 bases between them. Germline V gene lookup returns CDR1 MNHEY and CDR2 SMNVEV (reference sequence). The CDR3 loop spans 15 amino acids. The CDR3 region is CASSLSQAPYNEQFF. For the CDR3, the DNA is TGTGCCAGCAGTTTATCACAGGCGCCCTACAATGAGCAGTTCTTC.

The rearrangement joins TRBV11-2 to TRBJ2-7; 8 nucleotides line up with TRBD2. Germline V CDR1 and CDR2: SGHAT, FQNNGV. The trim removed 1 base at V and 3 bases at J, leaving 5 bases unmatched. The CDR3 extends over 15 amino acids. The CDR3: CASSLALAGDYEQYF. The CDR3 bases are TGTGCCAGCAGCTTAGCGCTAGCGGGCGACTACGAGCAGTACTTC.

This clonotype appeared a few times. The gene calls are TRBV18 and TRBJ2-5; TRBD1 aligns across 10 bases. CDR1 KGHSH and CDR2 LQKENI come from the germline V gene. The CDR3 is 14 residues long. Trimming cost V 3 bases and J 5 bases; bases outside gene matches: 3. The CDR3 DNA sequence: TGTGCCAGCTCACCCGGGACAGGGGAGGAGACCCAGTACTTC. This codes for CASSPGTGEETQYF. Complete variable domain (other parts from reference TRBV18 and TRBJ2-5): NAGVMQNPRHLVRRRGQEARLRCSPMKGHSHVYWYRQLPEEGLKFMVYLQKENIIDESGMPKERFSAEFPKEGPSILRIQQVVRGDSAAYFCASSPGTGEETQYFGPGTRLLVL.

This rearrangement joins TRBV7-9 to TRBJ1-1, with a possible D match to TRBD1 (6 bases). CDR1 is SEHNR, CDR2 FQNEAQ, per germline (reference sequence). V lost 5 bases, J lost 6 bases, and 25 bases lay in between. This CDR3 contains 17 residues. The CDR3: CASSVGVSRTGLPEAFF. CDR3 bases: TGTGCCAGCAGCGTAGGGGTTTCGCGTACAGGGTTGCCTGAAGCTTTCTTT.

V is TRBV6-1 and J is TRBJ2-6; D ambiguous. CDR3 length: 15 residues. V was trimmed by 8 bases and J by 0 bases, leaving 11 bases between them. Germline V CDR1 and CDR2: MNHNS, SASEGT. The CDR3 spells CASGYLVSGANVLTF. The CDR3 DNA sequence: TGTGCCAGCGGGTATTTGGTCTCTGGGGCCAACGTCCTGACTTTC.

The chain combines TRBV9 with TRBJ2-1, with TRBD2 matching over 13 bases. The CDR3 has 16 residues. CDR1 and CDR2 from the germline V gene are SGDLS and YYNGEE. V was pared by 1 base and J by 4 bases, with 2 bases of the junction left unmatched. This CDR3 reads CASSVLTSGRYNEQFF. The CDR3 DNA reads as TGTGCCAGCAGCGTACTGACTAGCGGGAGGTACAATGAGCAGTTCTTC.

This clonotype was picked up a small number of times. The chain links TRBV19 to TRBJ2-1, with 10 bases aligning to TRBD2. Trimming at V came to 2 bases and at J to 7 bases, leaving 11 bases not matched to a gene. Germline V gene lookup returns CDR1 LNHDA and CDR2 SQIVND (reference sequence). The CDR3 loop spans 17 amino acids. The DNA of the CDR3 is TGTGCCAGTAGTATATCCCCCCTCAGCGGGAGGGGGAATGAGCAGTTCTTC. It encodes CASSISPLSGRGNEQFF.

Only a few counts were recorded for this clonotype. The rearrangement links TRBV7-3 to TRBJ2-3; TRBD1 aligns across 8 bases. Germline V gene sequence: CDR1 SGHTA, CDR2 FQGTGA. CDR3 length equals 14 residues. After removal of 4 bases from V and 3 bases from J, the junction contained 3 bases not matched to a gene. The CDR3 region is CASSSQGATDTQYF. The DNA of the CDR3 is TGTGCCAGCAGCTCGCAGGGGGCAACAGATACGCAGTATTTT.

The genes are TRBV20-1 and TRBJ2-7; D remains ambiguous. The V gene lost 5 bases and the J gene lost 3 bases, with 17 bases spanning the gap. Looked up from germline, CDR1 is DFQATT and CDR2 is SNEGSKA (reference sequence). The CDR3 runs 14 residues. The CDR3 region is CSAGLGIWGYEQYF. The CDR3 region has the DNA TGCAGTGCTGGGCTAGGGATTTGGGGCTACGAGCAGTACTTC.

This clonotype came up once. The genes are TRBV6-1 and TRBJ2-3; D gene unclear. Between the trimmed V and J ends, which lost 5 bases and 2 bases, there was a span of 5 bases. The CDR3 contains 12 residues. CDR1 and CDR2 from the germline V gene are MNHNS and SASEGT. The CDR3 sequence: CASSLITDTQYF. In DNA, the CDR3 is TGTGCCAGCAGTCTTATCACAGATACGCAGTATTTT.

The chain combines TRBV20-1 with TRBJ2-1, with no clear D. The germline V gene encodes CDR1 DFQATT and CDR2 SNEGSKA (reference sequence). The V end lost 5 bases, the J end lost 2 bases, and 7 bases lay between the germline ends. The CDR3 has 12 amino acids. CDR3 amino acids: CSAEATYNEQFF. The CDR3 DNA is TGCAGTGCTGAGGCCACCTACAATGAGCAGTTCTTC.

The rearrangement joins TRBV19 to TRBJ2-3; D may be TRBD1 (6 bases). The CDR3 extends over 14 amino acids. With 4 bases removed from V and 2 bases from J, the gap between germline ends came to 10 bases. Germline V gene data show CDR1 as LNHDA and CDR2 as SQIVND (reference sequence). The CDR3 sequence is CASSTRTATDTQYF. The CDR3 DNA sequence: TGTGCCAGTAGTACGAGGACAGCCACAGATACGCAGTATTTT.

This clonotype was counted only a few times. The chain is built from TRBV27 and TRBJ2-7; D ambiguous. Between the trimmed V and J ends, which lost 3 bases and 5 bases, there was a span of 5 bases. Per germline, CDR1 MNHEY and CDR2 SMNVEV (reference sequence). The CDR3 extends over 11 amino acids. This CDR3 is CASSFGHEQYF. Written as DNA, the CDR3 is TGTGCCAGCAGTTTTGGGCACGAGCAGTACTTC.